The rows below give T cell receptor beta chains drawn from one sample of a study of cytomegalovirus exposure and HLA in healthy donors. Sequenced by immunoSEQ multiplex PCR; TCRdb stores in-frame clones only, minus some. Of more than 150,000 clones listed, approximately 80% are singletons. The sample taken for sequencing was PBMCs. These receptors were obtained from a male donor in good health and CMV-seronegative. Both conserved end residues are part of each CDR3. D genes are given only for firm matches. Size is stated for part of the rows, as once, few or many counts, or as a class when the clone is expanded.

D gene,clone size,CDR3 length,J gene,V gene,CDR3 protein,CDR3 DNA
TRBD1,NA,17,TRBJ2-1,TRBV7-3,CASSRAHRGQGSGEQFF,TGTGCCAGCAGCCGAGCGCACCGGGGACAGGGAAGTGGAGAGCAGTTCTTC
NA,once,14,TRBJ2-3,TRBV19,CASCRQGRTDTQYF,TGTGCCAGTTGTAGGCAGGGGCGGACAGATACGCAGTATTTT
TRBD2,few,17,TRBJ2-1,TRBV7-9,CASSFPETAGGRNEQFF,TGTGCCAGCAGCTTCCCCGAAACAGCGGGAGGAAGGAATGAGCAGTTCTTC
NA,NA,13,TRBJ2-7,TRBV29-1,CSVITVDSNEQYF,TGCAGCGTCATCACTGTGGACAGCAACGAGCAGTACTTC
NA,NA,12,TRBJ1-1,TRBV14,CASSQVGGSAFF,TGTGCCAGCAGCCAAGTCGGAGGGAGCGCTTTCTTT
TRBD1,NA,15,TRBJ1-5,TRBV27,CASSLYRGQGQPQHF,TGTGCCAGCAGTTTATACAGGGGCCAAGGTCAGCCCCAGCATTTT
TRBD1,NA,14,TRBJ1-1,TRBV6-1,CASSEAGTGVEAFF,TGTGCCAGCAGTGAAGCCGGGACAGGGGTTGAAGCTTTCTTT
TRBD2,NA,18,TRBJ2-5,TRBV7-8,CASSLGASGHYLEETQYF,TGTGCCAGCAGCTTAGGGGCTAGCGGGCATTACTTAGAAGAGACCCAGTACTTC
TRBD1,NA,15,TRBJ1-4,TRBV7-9,CASRSGTATNEKLFF,TGTGCCAGCAGGTCCGGGACAGCAACTAATGAAAAACTGTTTTTT
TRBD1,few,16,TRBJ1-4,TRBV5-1,CASSLGQGATNEKLFF,TGCGCCAGCAGCTTGGGACAGGGGGCAACTAATGAAAAACTGTTTTTT
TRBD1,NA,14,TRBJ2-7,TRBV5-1,CASSLVGQGYEQYF,TGCGCCAGCAGCTTGGTAGGACAGGGCTACGAGCAGTACTTC
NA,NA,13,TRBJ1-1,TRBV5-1,CASSHGQNTEAFF,TGCGCCAGCAGCCACGGTCAGAACACTGAAGCTTTCTTT
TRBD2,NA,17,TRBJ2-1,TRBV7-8,CASSSLMTSGGRDEQFF,TGTGCCAGCAGCTCCTTAATGACTAGCGGGGGGCGTGATGAGCAGTTCTTC
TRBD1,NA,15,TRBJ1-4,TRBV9,CASGTLTGGSEKLFF,TGTGCCAGCGGCACCTTGACAGGGGGCAGTGAAAAACTGTTTTTT
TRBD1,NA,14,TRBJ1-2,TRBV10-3,CAISEFGTDYGYTF,TGTGCCATCAGTGAGTTTGGGACAGACTATGGCTACACCTTC
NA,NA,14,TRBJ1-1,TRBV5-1,CASSPGTMNTEAFF,TGCGCCAGCAGCCCCGGGACAATGAACACTGAAGCTTTCTTT
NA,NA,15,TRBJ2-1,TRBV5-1,CASSLWESSYNEQFF,TGCGCCAGCAGCTTGTGGGAGAGCTCCTACAATGAGCAGTTCTTC
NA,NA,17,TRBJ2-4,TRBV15,CATSSRSGTLAKNIQYF,TGTGCCACCAGCTCCCGCTCCGGGACTCTAGCCAAAAACATTCAGTACTTC
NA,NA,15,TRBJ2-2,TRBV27,CASKSLERETGELFF,TGTGCCAGCAAAAGCCTAGAGAGGGAAACCGGGGAGCTGTTTTTT
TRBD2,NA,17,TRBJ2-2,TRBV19,CASSSAGGGANTGELFF,TGTGCCAGTAGTTCCGCGGGAGGGGGCGCGAACACCGGGGAGCTGTTTTTT
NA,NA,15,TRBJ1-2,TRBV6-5,CASSYSGREFYGYTF,TGTGCCAGCAGTTACTCTGGCAGGGAATTCTATGGCTACACCTTC